This section outlines one T cell receptor (beta chain) sequence together with its context. Profiling relied on immunoSEQ multiplex PCR, and the TCRdb table lists in-frame clones only, not all of them. This table holds 410,000 or so clones, roughly 90% found once. The data are from a study of blood T cell repertoires in COVID-19. V lost 5 bases, J lost 4 bases, and 4 bases stayed unmatched. CDR1 and CDR2 from the germline V gene are SEHNR and FQNEAQ (reference sequence). This CDR3 is built from 14 residues. The V gene is TRBV7-9, the J gene TRBJ2-7; TRBD1 aligns across 11 bases. Material: peripheral blood. This clonotype was obtained from a middle-aged woman with COVID-19, enrolled during active disease. CDR3 DNA sequence: TGTGCCAGCAGCCCTGGACAGGGGGCTTACGAGCAGTACTTC. Amino acids: CASSPGQGAYEQYF.